This TCR beta chain was captured by sequencing in a study of blood T cells in healthy people across ages. Through a sample-barcoded 5' primer and a J-beta primer mix, a second PCR was run for about 6 to 11 cycles. In TCRdb, the 5' RACE reads were re-called with MiXCR into one record per CDR3 protein. The table records fewer than 900,000 distinct CDR3 sequences, approximately 39% of them present only once. Germline V gene data show CDR1 as DFQATT and CDR2 as SNEGSKA (reference sequence). This CDR3 has 13 amino acids. The chain combines TRBV20-1 with TRBJ2-7, with 8 positions matching TRBD2. The DNA end is more similar to TRBJ2-5, so the J call may be wrong. This clonotype originated in a woman in her sixties or seventies in good health. The sequenced material came from blood. CDR3 coding DNA: TGCAGTGCTAGTGATAGCGGGGATGGGACCCAGTACTTC. The encoded protein is CSASDSGDGTQYF.